Listed here are 16 T cell receptor beta chains from one sample, sequenced in a study of shared clonotypes between healthy human individuals. This table comes from immunoSEQ multiplex PCR, and its TCRdb copy is limited to in-frame clones, with some not included. Of approximately 620,000 clones in the sample, around 97% are singletons; the top ten hold about 0.06%. The source material was naive CD4+ T cells sorted from blood. The subset is: CD45RA+ positively selected. The receptors were sampled from a woman under 40 in good health.

The gene calls are TRBV10-3 and TRBJ2-2; the D is unclear. The germline V gene has CDR1 ENHRY and CDR2 SYGVKD. The CDR3 spans 12 residues. Trimming pared 0 bases from V and 7 bases from J, leaving 3 bases between. The CDR3 bases are TGTGCCATCAGTGAGTCTCTCGGGGAGCTGTTTTTT. This encodes CAISESLGELFF.

The chain recombines TRBV19 with TRBJ1-3; no reliable D call. CDR3 size: 11 residues. CDR1 and CDR2 (germline): LNHDA, SQIVND (reference sequence). The V end was cut by 4 bases, the J end by 5 bases, with 3 bases between. The CDR3, as DNA: TGTGCCAGTAGTAGAAGAAACACCATATATTTT. This sequence encodes CASSRRNTIYF.

The chain links TRBV6-1 to TRBJ2-1; TRBD2 matches at 12 bases. The germline CDR1 and CDR2 sequences are MNHNS and SASEGT. CDR3 length equals 16 residues. J was trimmed by 8 bases and V by 2 bases; bases with no gene match: 7. CDR3 sequence reads: CASSERLAGAGDEQFF. Written as DNA, the CDR3 is TGTGCCAGCAGTGAAAGACTAGCGGGAGCAGGAGATGAGCAGTTCTTC.

This clone was seen a single time. The chain employs TRBV5-1 and TRBJ2-3; 11 bases match TRBD2. This CDR3 has 15 residues. V was pared by 0 bases and J by 5 bases, with 2 bases of the junction left unmatched. Germline CDR1 SGHRS, CDR2 YFSETQ. The CDR3 DNA reads TGCGCCAGCAGCTTGGCCACTAGCGGGGGAGATACGCAGTATTTT. This translates into CASSLATSGGDTQYF.

The chain links TRBV7-2 to TRBJ2-1; D is undetermined. The V and J ends lost 7 bases and 2 bases respectively, with 15 bases between them. This CDR3 has 15 amino acids. The germline V gene has CDR1 SGHTA and CDR2 FQGNSA. The CDR3 DNA is TGTGCCAGCACCGTCGTGCGGTTGACCTACAATGAGCAGTTCTTC. Translating gives CASTVVRLTYNEQFF.

V usage is TRBV6-1 and J usage is TRBJ1-5; 9 nucleotides align to TRBD1. The CDR3 is made up of 14 amino acids. V dropped 6 bases and J dropped 11; count of bases not matched to a gene: 11. CDR1 and CDR2 (germline): MNHNS, SASEGT. The CDR3 spells CASRTGTGFRTQHF. DNA for the CDR3: TGTGCCAGCAGAACCGGGACAGGGTTTAGGACCCAGCATTTT.

The rearrangement links TRBV5-6 to TRBJ1-1; 8 nucleotides align to TRBD1. This CDR3 comprises 16 residues. Germline values: CDR1 SGHDT, CDR2 YYEEEE. J lost 6 bases, V lost 4 bases, and 14 bases had no gene match. CDR3: CASSRINQGAVSEAFF. The DNA for the CDR3 is TGTGCCAGCAGCCGTATTAATCAGGGGGCGGTCTCTGAAGCTTTCTTT.

The V gene is TRBV5-1, the J gene TRBJ2-5; 14 bases fit TRBD2. V dropped 3 bases and J dropped 4; count of bases not matched to a gene: 8. Per the germline V gene, CDR1 is SGHRS and CDR2 is YFSETQ. The CDR3 extends over 17 amino acids. This CDR3 is CASSSGLAGVGPETQYF. CDR3 nucleotide sequence: TGCGCCAGCAGCTCGGGACTAGCGGGAGTCGGGCCAGAGACCCAGTACTTC.

V and J are TRBV5-1 and TRBJ2-2, with D maybe TRBD2 (6 bases). The germline V gene encodes CDR1 SGHRS and CDR2 YFSETQ. V was cut by 3 bases and J by 3 bases, with 9 bases left in between. The length of the CDR3 is 14 residues. CDR3 sequence reads: CASSSDYHTGELFF. CDR3 sequence (DNA): TGCGCCAGCAGCTCGGACTACCACACCGGGGAGCTGTTTTTT.

The CDR3 loop reads CASSLESRPVGSQYF. CDR3 DNA sequence: TGTGCCAGCAGCCTAGAGTCCAGGCCCGTGGGGTCCCAGTACTTC. This chain joins TRBV7-2 and TRBJ2-5; D is ambiguous. With 5 bases removed from V and 9 bases from J, the gap between germline ends came to 22 bases. The germline gives CDR1 SGHTA, CDR2 FQGNSA. The CDR3 contains 15 residues.

This rearrangement joins TRBV2 to TRBJ2-1; 11 bases line up with TRBD2. This CDR3 contains 14 residues. V lost 7 bases to trimming and J lost 7 bases; unmatched junction nucleotides: 6. Germline V lookup: CDR1 SNHLY, CDR2 FYNNEI. DNA for the CDR3: TGTGCCAGCATGTGGCTAGCGGGAGGTAATGAGCAGTTCTTC. This sequence encodes CASMWLAGGNEQFF.

This clone was recorded only once. The chain employs TRBV20-1 and TRBJ1-2; no clear D gene. V was clipped by 5 bases and J by 2 bases, with 6 bases between them. Germline V gene lookup returns CDR1 DFQATT and CDR2 SNEGSKA (reference sequence). The CDR3 is made up of 11 amino acids. The CDR3 DNA sequence: TGCAGTGCTGCCTTCAACTATGGCTACACCTTC. Translating it yields CSAAFNYGYTF.

V gene TRBV4-1 combines with J gene TRBJ2-1; D remains unclear. From germline, CDR1 is MGHRA and CDR2 YSYEKL. CDR3 size: 13 residues. V gave up 0 bases and J gave up 6 bases, with 6 bases separating them. The CDR3 DNA reads TGCGCCAGCAGCCAAGAATCAGTCAATGAGCAGTTCTTC. Translation gives CASSQESVNEQFF.

The chain combines TRBV6-5 with TRBJ1-4; 9 nucleotides agree with TRBD1. V trimming: 5 bases; J trimming: 8 bases; junction bases outside the gene matches: 9. The CDR3 has 15 residues. The germline gives CDR1 MNHEY, CDR2 SVGAGI. CDR3 region: CASSNYRGPKEKLFF. CDR3 DNA sequence: TGTGCCAGCAGTAACTACAGGGGGCCGAAGGAAAAACTGTTTTTT.

The J gene is TRBJ2-5, the V gene TRBV5-1; perhaps TRBD2 as D (6 bases). This CDR3 has 15 amino acids. Trimming shortened V by 3 bases and J by 4 bases, and 16 bases separated the two germline ends. Germline V CDR1 and CDR2: SGHRS, YFSETQ. CDR3 region: CASSSGTVVGETQYF. CDR3 coding DNA: TGCGCCAGCAGCTCTGGGACTGTAGTCGGAGAGACCCAGTACTTC.

This clone appeared once. The V call is TRBV5-1, the J call TRBJ2-1; the match to TRBD2 covers 12 bases. The germline V gene has CDR1 SGHRS and CDR2 YFSETQ. CDR3 length: 15 amino acids. The junction had 6 bases not matched to a gene; V was cut back by 5 bases and J by 6 bases. The CDR3 sequence is CASSFLAGGGNEQFF. CDR3 nucleotide sequence: TGCGCCAGCAGTTTCCTAGCGGGAGGGGGCAATGAGCAGTTCTTC.